A selection of T cell receptor beta chains follows, all from one sample in a study of human T cells and chemical hapten exposure. TCRdb re-called the RACE reads through MiXCR, storing one row per CDR3 protein. Among tens of thousands of distinct CDR3 sequences listed, more than 9.5% were seen once. The specimen comprised whole blood, sampled in connection with sensitization to the hapten diphenylcyclopropenone (DPC). These receptors were collected from a woman in her 40s with alopecia areata. Some clones in this sample may be carry-over from other donors' samples. Each CDR3 is given with its conserved first and last residue.

j_call: TRBJ2-5; v_call: TRBV5-1; cdr3_aa: CASSRERRQQETQYF
j_call: TRBJ1-5; v_call: TRBV3-1; cdr3_aa: CASSQGTGVSNQPQHF
j_call: TRBJ1-1; v_call: TRBV25-1; cdr3_aa: CASSKYSERENTEAFF
j_call: TRBJ2-5; v_call: TRBV7-8; cdr3_aa: CASSLPPRQGREETQYF
j_call: TRBJ1-2; v_call: TRBV5-1; cdr3_aa: CASSLGEGGYTF
j_call: TRBJ2-2; v_call: TRBV4-3; cdr3_aa: CASSQRGTGELFF
j_call: TRBJ2-2; v_call: TRBV20-1; cdr3_aa: CSATTSGGDHGELFF
j_call: TRBJ2-7; v_call: TRBV4-1; cdr3_aa: CASSQDRQGTYEQYF
j_call: TRBJ2-3; v_call: TRBV5-1; cdr3_aa: CASTPQGRDTQYF
j_call: TRBJ2-3; v_call: TRBV4-2; cdr3_aa: CASSLNKVPADTQYF
j_call: TRBJ1-2; v_call: TRBV7-3; cdr3_aa: CASSLMTGFGYTF
j_call: TRBJ2-4; v_call: TRBV28; cdr3_aa: CASRPQQGPLSF
j_call: TRBJ2-5; v_call: TRBV7-2; cdr3_aa: CASSLQPSGGRQETQYF
j_call: TRBJ2-5; v_call: TRBV7-3; cdr3_aa: CASSLTGQGLETQYF
j_call: TRBJ2-7; v_call: TRBV7-9; cdr3_aa: CASSLRATYEQYF
j_call: TRBJ2-3; v_call: TRBV14; cdr3_aa: CASSQDETGGPYGTDTQYF
j_call: TRBJ2-7; v_call: TRBV4-1; cdr3_aa: CASSQSTGPLYEQYF